This T cell receptor beta chain was sequenced in a study of blood T cells in healthy people across ages (dated by TCRdb to 2013 to 2016). With respect to the entire study: In model experiments, roughly one uniquely barcoded TCR beta cDNA molecule per two T cells was captured by template switching. Four age groups were formed from the donors: young (average about 16 years), middle-aged (just under 40), aged (around 68) and long-lived (roughly 88). To avoid experimental bias, donors of different ages were randomly spread across the sequencing lanes. The study analyzed two additional independent replicas of 1 million unique cDNA reads from the same blood draw for two donors, one aged 18 to 29 and one aged 80 or older. Age-related changes in TCR beta repertoire diversity were measured in the study by deep sequencing normalized with unique cDNA molecular identifiers. Beyond this particular receptor, the publication reports: Bulk unsorted PBMC profiling prevented conclusive comparison of naive and antigen-experienced compartments. Observed TCR beta diversity correlated strongly with the percentage of naive T cells measured by flow cytometry. Compared with the aged group, the long-lived group had more naive CD4+ T cells, fewer expanded clones and increased TCR diversity, a pattern suggesting age selection. Estimates of total diversity from one million sequenced T cells were regarded as lower bounds and underestimates. Donor CMV infection status was unknown, potentially confounding age-related changes in expanded clonotypes. Observed TCR beta diversity per million T cells fell roughly linearly with age, and a significant reduction was already apparent by age approximately 40.

On this clonotype itself: Its antigen remains unidentified. Nothing much larger sits one base from this clone, and base qualities are not available.

Library preparation used 5' RACE. Instrument used: Illumina HiSeq 2500. A second PCR of roughly 6 to 11 cycles was performed with a sample-barcoded 5' primer and a J-beta primer mix. Each TCR beta cDNA molecule received a unique molecular identifier from a template-switch 5' adaptor carrying 12 random nucleotides. Each sample yielded at least 2.5 million CDR3-containing paired-end reads. First-strand cDNA was synthesized from all RNA with the Mint cDNA synthesis kit, primed by a TRBC-specific oligonucleotide. Following uracil-DNA glycosylase treatment, a first 18-cycle PCR with universal primers M1SS and BC2_uni_R was performed on all cDNA. In the authors' own workflow: For normalization, 1 million high-quality reads, each with a distinct molecular identifier, were randomly selected from each sample. Reads with shared molecular identifiers were discarded instead of being binned into consensus sequences. CDR3 identification, clonotype clustering and error correction used MiTCR with a Q25 quality threshold and the strictest error-elimination algorithm. A nonparametric unseen species model using Euler transformation provided a lower-bound estimate of total TCR beta diversity. TCRdb applied fastp at Q25 and MiXCR to the public reads, then kept only in-frame beta chains. Every CDR3 protein is listed once, alongside the most common genes and DNA of its rows. TCRdb's processing, not the study's, gives the V and J calls here. The sample table holds around 790,000 distinct CDR3 sequences, of which around two fifths were seen once. The ten most abundant clones make up approximately 20% of the sample.

The approximately 39 donors, aged about 6 to 95 years, were systemically healthy Caucasian individuals from Russia. Each donor gave 9 to 10 milliliters of peripheral blood, collected into EDTA-treated Vacutainer tubes. PBMCs were isolated by Ficoll-Paque density-gradient centrifugation, with at least 6.5 million obtained per sample. Total RNA was extracted from PBMCs with Trizol reagent, with at least 6 micrograms obtained per sample. For every donor, an aliquot of PBMCs went through flow cytometry to measure the percentages of naive CD45RAhigh/CD27high T cells. V trim: 0 bases; J trim: 4 bases; unmatched bases: 6. The germline V gene sets CDR1 to SGHNT and CDR2 to YENEEA. Inclusive of the bounding cysteine and phenylalanine, the CDR3 is 15 residues long. Of the read, only the CDR3 DNA is kept; its 45 bases are in frame from base 1.

This receptor chain uses TRBV11-3 and TRBJ2-7; 7 bases in the middle match TRBD1. This receptor was obtained from a man aged 55 to 70 in good health. The sample was blood. This receptor carries the CDR3 CASSLDWDREYEQYF. The sequenced DNA is TGTGCCAGCAGCTTAGATTGGGACAGAGAGTACGAGCAGTACTTC.